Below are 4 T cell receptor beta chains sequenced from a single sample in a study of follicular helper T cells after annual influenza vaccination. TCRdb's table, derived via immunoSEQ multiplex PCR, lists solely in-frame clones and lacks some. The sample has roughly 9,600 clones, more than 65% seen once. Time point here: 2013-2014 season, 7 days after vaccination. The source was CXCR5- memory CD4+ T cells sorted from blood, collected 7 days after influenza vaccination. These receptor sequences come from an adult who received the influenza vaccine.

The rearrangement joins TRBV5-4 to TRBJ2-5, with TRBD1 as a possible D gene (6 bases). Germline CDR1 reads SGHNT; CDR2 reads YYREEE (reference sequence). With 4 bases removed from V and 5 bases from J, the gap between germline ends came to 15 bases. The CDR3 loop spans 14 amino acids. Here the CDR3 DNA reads TGTGCCAGCAGCGCACAGGGAAGAAGCGAGACCCAGTACTTC. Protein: CASSAQGRSETQYF.

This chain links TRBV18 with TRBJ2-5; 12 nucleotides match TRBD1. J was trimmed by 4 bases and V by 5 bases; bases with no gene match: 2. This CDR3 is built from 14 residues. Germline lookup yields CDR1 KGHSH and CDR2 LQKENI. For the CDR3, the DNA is TGTGCCAGCTCAGGGACAGGGGGCGGAGAGACCCAGTACTTC. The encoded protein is CASSGTGGGETQYF. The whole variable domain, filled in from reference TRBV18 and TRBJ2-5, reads NAGVMQNPRHLVRRRGQEARLRCSPMKGHSHVYWYRQLPEEGLKFMVYLQKENIIDESGMPKERFSAEFPKEGPSILRIQQVVRGDSAAYFCASSGTGGGETQYFGPGTRLLVL.

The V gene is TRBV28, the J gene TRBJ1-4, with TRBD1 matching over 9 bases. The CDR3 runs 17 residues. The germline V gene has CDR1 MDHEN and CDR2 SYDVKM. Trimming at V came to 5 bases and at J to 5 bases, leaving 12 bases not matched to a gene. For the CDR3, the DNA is TGTGCCAGCAGTAGATCCGGTCGGGACAGGGAAAATGAAAAACTGTTTTTT. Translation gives CASSRSGRDRENEKLFF.

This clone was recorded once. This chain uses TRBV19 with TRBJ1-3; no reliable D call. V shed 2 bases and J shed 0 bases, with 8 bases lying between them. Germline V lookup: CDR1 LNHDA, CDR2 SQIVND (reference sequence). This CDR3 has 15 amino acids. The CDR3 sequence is CASSINSNSGNTIYF. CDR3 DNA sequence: TGTGCCAGTAGTATAAACAGCAACTCTGGAAACACCATATATTTT.